The 17 T cell receptor beta chains below come from one sample, sequenced in a study of somatic mutations in cytotoxic T cells in rheumatoid arthritis. The repertoire was sequenced with immunoSEQ multiplex PCR; TCRdb's copy has only in-frame clones and lacks some. The sample lists approximately 17,000 clones; about three quarters were seen once. The sequenced sample consisted of CD8+ T cells sorted from blood. The source of these receptors is an adult with rheumatoid arthritis.

This chain links TRBV7-9 with TRBJ1-6; 8 positions match TRBD1. From germline, CDR1 is SEHNR and CDR2 FQNEAQ (reference sequence). There are 17 residues in the CDR3. With 6 bases clipped from V and 7 bases from J, the junction kept 14 bases outside the gene matches. This CDR3 is CASRPDIGQGSNSPLHF. Here the CDR3 DNA reads TGTGCCAGCAGGCCAGACATCGGACAGGGTAGCAATTCACCCCTCCACTTT.

CDR3 sequence reads: CASSLSRGGEETQYF. The DNA for the CDR3 is TGTGCCAGCAGTTTATCGAGAGGCGGGGAGGAGACCCAGTACTTC. The chain uses TRBV27 and TRBJ2-5; maybe TRBD2 (6 bases). This CDR3 spans 15 amino acids. Germline V lookup: CDR1 MNHEY, CDR2 SMNVEV (reference sequence). Trimming removed 0 bases from V and 5 bases from J, with 13 bases in between.

Only one count was recorded for this clone. The chain links TRBV30 to TRBJ2-2; D is possibly TRBD2 (5 bases). The CDR3 loop spans 15 amino acids. Germline-derived CDR1 and CDR2 are GTSNPN and SVGIG (reference sequence). Trimming took off 5 bases at V and 5 bases at J, with 18 bases between the two ends. CDR3 sequence: CAWGIGLVFTGELFF. The CDR3 coding sequence is TGTGCCTGGGGGATCGGACTCGTGTTTACCGGGGAGCTGTTTTTT.

The genes are TRBV4-1 and TRBJ2-7, with D possibly called TRBD1 or TRBD2 (5 bases each). Germline V gene lookup returns CDR1 MGHRA and CDR2 YSYEKL. The CDR3 extends over 15 amino acids. V was shortened by 2 bases and J by 2 bases, with 13 bases between the two germline ends. The CDR3 protein is CASSQRWDHTYEQYF. CDR3 DNA: TGCGCCAGCAGCCAACGGTGGGACCATACCTACGAGCAGTACTTC.

V usage is TRBV11-3 and J usage is TRBJ1-1; possible D gene TRBD1, 6 bases. Trimming shortened V by 1 base and J by 8 bases, and 11 bases separated the two germline ends. The CDR3 contains 13 residues. Germline CDR1 is SGHNT and CDR2 is YENEEA. The chain's CDR3 is CASSLGLGAEAFF. CDR3 nucleotide sequence: TGTGCCAGCAGCTTAGGGTTGGGGGCCGAAGCTTTCTTT.

The genes are TRBV27 and TRBJ2-1, with D maybe TRBD2 (7 bases). The ends were cut back, 10 bases at V and 5 bases at J, with 18 bases in the middle. Germline values: CDR1 MNHEY, CDR2 SMNVEV (reference sequence). The CDR3 is made up of 14 amino acids. The CDR3, as DNA: TGTGCCACCTCGCCGGGGGGCTACCACAATGAGCAGTTCTTC. As protein: CATSPGGYHNEQFF.

V and J are TRBV19 and TRBJ1-1, with TRBD1 identical over 10 bases. The CDR3 is made up of 17 amino acids. CDR1 is LNHDA and CDR2 is SQIVND in the germline V gene (reference sequence). Trimming at V came to 5 bases and at J to 1 base, leaving 10 bases not matched to a gene. CDR3 DNA sequence: TGTGCCAGTAGTCAGATATGGGGGACAGGGGCGAACACTGAAGCTTTCTTT. Its protein is CASSQIWGTGANTEAFF.

This clone was seen a few times. The chain employs TRBV5-1 and TRBJ2-1, with D perhaps given as TRBD1 or TRBD2 (5 bases each). There are 15 residues in the CDR3. The germline V and J ends were trimmed by 3 bases and 9 bases, with 19 bases remaining between them. CDR1 and CDR2 (germline): SGHRS, YFSETQ. The CDR3 DNA sequence: TGCGCCAGCAGCTCGGGACCCGGCGCTTATGGTGAGCAGTTCTTC. Translated, it gives CASSSGPGAYGEQFF.

The chain is built from TRBV5-5 and TRBJ1-1, with a tentative D call TRBD1 (6 bases). The CDR3 is 14 amino acids. Trimming took 1 base from V and 1 from J, leaving 8 bases between them. Germline V gene data show CDR1 as SGHKS and CDR2 as YYEKEE (reference sequence). The CDR3 sequence is CASSLRQANTEAFF. For the CDR3, the DNA is TGTGCCAGCAGCTTGCGACAGGCGAACACTGAAGCTTTCTTT.

A few counts support this clone. The genes are TRBV19 and TRBJ1-1; D not certain. Looked up from germline, CDR1 is LNHDA and CDR2 is SQIVND (reference sequence). This CDR3 contains 13 residues. Trimming removed 5 bases at V and 1 base at J, with 8 bases between. CDR3 nucleotides: TGTGCCAGTAGTTGGGCGGAGAACACTGAAGCTTTCTTT. It codes for CASSWAENTEAFF.

The rearrangement links TRBV7-7 to TRBJ2-5; 9 nucleotides match TRBD1. CDR1 and CDR2 (germline): SSHAT, FNYEAQ (reference sequence). This CDR3 has 15 amino acids. J lost 3 bases, V lost 5 bases, and 7 bases had no gene match. For the CDR3, the DNA is TGTGCCAGCAGCCGTCCGGGACAGGGAGAAGAGACCCAGTACTTC. Translation: CASSRPGQGEETQYF.

The genes are TRBV29-1 and TRBJ2-3, with 10 bases fitting TRBD2. The germline CDR1 and CDR2 sequences are SQVTM and ANQGSEA. This CDR3 comprises 15 residues. Trimming took 3 bases from V and 4 from J; bases not matched to a gene: 7. CDR3 region: CSVDPPSGGSDTQYF. CDR3 DNA sequence: TGCAGCGTTGATCCCCCTAGCGGGGGATCAGATACGCAGTATTTT.

The chain employs TRBV30 and TRBJ2-5; 13 bases are shared with TRBD2. This CDR3 contains 16 residues. The germline V gene encodes CDR1 GTSNPN and CDR2 SVGIG (reference sequence). After removal of 2 bases from V and 4 bases from J, the junction contained 7 bases not matched to a gene. CDR3: CAWSISRTSGGETQYF. The DNA of the CDR3 is TGTGCCTGGAGTATCTCTCGGACTAGCGGGGGAGAGACCCAGTACTTC.

The chain has TRBV20-1 and TRBJ2-2; D is perhaps TRBD1 or TRBD2 (5 bases each). Germline V CDR1 and CDR2: DFQATT, SNEGSKA (reference sequence). This CDR3 has 11 amino acids. The CDR3 sequence is CGAWDVGELFF. In DNA form, the CDR3 reads TGCGGGGCCTGGGACGTCGGGGAGCTGTTTTTT.

This rearrangement joins TRBV18 to TRBJ1-2; TRBD1 is a possible D gene (6 bases). Trimming removed 3 bases at V and 4 bases at J, with 12 bases between. Germline CDR1 KGHSH, CDR2 LQKENI. The CDR3 extends over 14 amino acids. CDR3 coding DNA: TGTGCCAGCTCACCTCCCGGACAGATCTATGGCTACACCTTC. It is translated as CASSPPGQIYGYTF. Filled out from reference TRBV18 and TRBJ1-2, the complete variable domain reads NAGVMQNPRHLVRRRGQEARLRCSPMKGHSHVYWYRQLPEEGLKFMVYLQKENIIDESGMPKERFSAEFPKEGPSILRIQQVVRGDSAAYFCASSPPGQIYGYTFGSGTRLTVV.

The rearrangement links TRBV28 to TRBJ1-2; perhaps TRBD1 as D (5 bases). Trimming took 5 bases from V and 3 from J, leaving 16 bases between them. This CDR3 spans 15 amino acids. Germline V gene data show CDR1 as MDHEN and CDR2 as SYDVKM. This CDR3 is CASSPRTEGYYGYTF. The CDR3 nucleotides are TGTGCCAGCAGTCCCCGCACCGAGGGGTACTATGGCTACACCTTC.

CDR3 in DNA: TGTGCCAGCAGCTCCCATGGCCAGGCAGGGGGCGCGTCCGGGGAGCTGTTTTTT. Translating gives CASSSHGQAGGASGELFF. The chain is built from TRBV7-9 and TRBJ2-2, with 8 nucleotides matching TRBD1. V dropped 4 bases and J dropped 6; count of bases not matched to a gene: 16. CDR1 and CDR2 from the germline V gene are SEHNR and FQNEAQ (reference sequence). The CDR3 has 18 residues.